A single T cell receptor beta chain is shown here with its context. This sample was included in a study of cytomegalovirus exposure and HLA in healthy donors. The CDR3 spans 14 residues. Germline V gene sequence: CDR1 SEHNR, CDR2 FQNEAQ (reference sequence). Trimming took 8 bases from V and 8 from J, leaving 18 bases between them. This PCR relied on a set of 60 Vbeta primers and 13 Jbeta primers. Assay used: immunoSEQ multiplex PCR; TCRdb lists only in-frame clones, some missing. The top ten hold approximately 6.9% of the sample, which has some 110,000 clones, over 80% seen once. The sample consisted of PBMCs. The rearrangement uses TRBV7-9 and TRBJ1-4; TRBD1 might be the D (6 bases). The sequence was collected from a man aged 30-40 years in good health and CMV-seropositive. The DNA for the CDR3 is TGTGCCAGCCGTGAACAGGGTACGGGGGAAAAACTGTTTTTT. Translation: CASREQGTGEKLFF.